This paragraph reports one T cell receptor beta chain. What it recognizes is unknown. This CDR3 is also generated by other DNA sequences in the sample. CD45RA+ naive and CD45RA-negative memory subsets were separated from CD4+ cells. The germline gives CDR1 SGHAT, CDR2 FQNNGV. This CDR3 region has 13 residues. V was pared by 5 bases and J by 3 bases, with 2 bases of the junction left unmatched. TCRdb keeps only in-frame clones here, not all; method: immunoSEQ multiplex PCR. The sample has 2 million to 2.5 million clones, approximately 93% seen once. This specimen comes from a study of shared clonotypes between healthy human individuals. Study results and caveats: Naive CD4 clonotypes overlapped across several donors at approximately 5%.

The chain employs TRBV11-2 and TRBJ2-3, with TRBD1 identical over 7 bases. The sequence was collected from a man between 18 and 35 years old in good health. Some clones in this sample may be carry-over from other donors' samples. The sample comprised naive CD4+ T cells from PBMCs. Subset reported: CD45RA+ positively selected. This chain's CDR3 is CASSLDRTDTQYF. Written as DNA, the CDR3 is TGTGCCAGCAGCCTGGACAGGACAGATACGCAGTATTTT.